This TCR beta chain was identified during a study of T cell clones after liver transplantation. Background on the study: TCRbeta sequencing after a pre-transplant mixed lymphocyte reaction identified graft-donor-reactive clones, later tracked in post-transplant blood. Three of the eight recipients were HCV-positive; the rest had non-autoimmune, non-viral transplant indications. Patients counted as tolerant after at least one year off all immunosuppression, enzymes not exceeding twice normal.

Profiling relied on immunoSEQ multiplex PCR, and the TCRdb table lists in-frame clones only, not all of them. The table has 68,000 or so clones, more than 85% seen once. This sequence was found in a human patient who received a liver transplant. Some T cells may be graft donor cells. The sequencing here drew on CD4+ T cells from blood, taken about 25 months after liver transplant.

This CDR3 reads CASSYSGSDSNQPQHF. The CDR3 DNA reads as TGTGCCAGCAGTTACTCCGGTTCGGATAGCAATCAGCCCCAGCATTTT. V gene TRBV6-6 combines with J gene TRBJ1-5; D call uncertain. Germline V gene lookup returns CDR1 MNHNY and CDR2 SVGAGI (reference sequence). V lost 0 bases to trimming and J lost 0 bases, with 9 bases between them. The CDR3 consists of 16 residues.